One and the same sample provided the 9 T cell receptor beta chains below, sequenced in a study of shared clonotypes between healthy human individuals. Some clones are missing from TCRdb's copy, which holds only in-frame ones; the method was immunoSEQ multiplex PCR. The sample includes about 690,000 clones, roughly 91% of them seen just once. Sequencing used memory CD8+ T cells from PBMCs. This sample's subset: CD45RO+ cells pooled with CCR7-negative TemRA cells. These receptors all come from a man aged 18 to 29 in good health. Some clones in this sample may be carry-over from other donors' samples.

The chain links TRBV15 to TRBJ2-3; D gene uncertain. Germline V lookup: CDR1 LNHNV, CDR2 YYDKDF (reference sequence). The CDR3 contains 13 residues. Trimming stripped 2 bases from V and 6 bases from J, with 9 bases between. CDR3 DNA: TGTGCCACCAGCAGAAAATGGCAGGATACGCAGTATTTT. Protein product: CATSRKWQDTQYF.

CDR3 residues: CASSSTGTSGNETQYF. CDR3 bases: TGTGCCAGCAGCTCCACCGGGACTAGCGGGAATGAGACCCAGTACTTC. This chain joins TRBV7-3 and TRBJ2-5; the match to TRBD2 covers 13 bases. CDR3 size: 16 residues. Germline CDR1 and CDR2: SGHTA and FQGTGA. With V trimmed by 4 bases and J by 5 bases, 7 bases remained unmatched.

This clone showed up just a few times. The chain has TRBV4-2 and TRBJ2-1; perhaps TRBD1 as D (5 bases). The CDR3 contains 16 residues. Trimming removed 3 bases from V and 4 bases from J, with 16 bases in between. Germline CDR1 reads LGHNA; CDR2 reads YNFKEQ. CDR3 in DNA: TGTGCCAGCAGCCATGCCGCTCCTAGGGGTTACAATGAGCAGTTCTTC. It translates to CASSHAAPRGYNEQFF.

The sample holds one count of this clone. The gene calls are TRBV7-9 and TRBJ2-2, with no clear D. V lost 2 bases and J lost 5, with 18 bases in between. This CDR3 comprises 17 residues. CDR1 SEHNR and CDR2 FQNEAQ come from the germline V gene (reference sequence). The CDR3 DNA sequence: TGTGCCAGCAGCTTATCTAAGGGCGTCGCCAGAACCGGGGAGCTGTTTTTT. Amino acids: CASSLSKGVARTGELFF.

This chain links TRBV11-1 with TRBJ2-3, with no clear D. There are 15 residues in the CDR3. Germline CDR1 and CDR2: SGHAT and FQDESV (reference sequence). V was cut by 3 bases and J by 1 base, with 11 bases left in between. CDR3 amino acids: CASSLTYRGTDTQYF. In nucleotides, the CDR3 is TGTGCCAGCAGCTTGACTTATCGTGGCACAGATACGCAGTATTTT. The full variable domain, with the rest looked up from reference TRBV11-1 and TRBJ2-3, is EAEVAQSPRYKITEKSQAVAFWCDPISGHATLYWYRQILGQGPELLVQFQDESVVDDSQLPKDRFSAERLKGVDSTLKIQPAELGDSAMYLCASSLTYRGTDTQYFGPGTRLTVL.

This chain connects TRBV9 to TRBJ2-3, with D possibly being TRBD2 (6 bases). Germline V CDR1 and CDR2: SGDLS, YYNGEE. V was trimmed by 1 base and J by 4 bases, leaving 19 bases between them. CDR3 length equals 17 residues. CDR3 in amino acids: CASSVPTWGEVSDTQYF. CDR3 sequence (DNA): TGTGCCAGCAGCGTACCGACCTGGGGGGAGGTCTCAGATACGCAGTATTTT.

This clone was seen a single time. The V and J genes are TRBV27 and TRBJ2-7, with TRBD2 matching over 7 bases. Losses at the gene ends were 7 bases for V and 0 bases for J; bases not matched to a gene: 9. CDR3 length equals 15 residues. Germline lookup yields CDR1 MNHEY and CDR2 SMNVEV (reference sequence). The CDR3 DNA is TGTGCCAGCAACCAAGCGGGACCGAGCTCCTACGAGCAGTACTTC. Amino acids: CASNQAGPSSYEQYF.

Details on this clone: This CDR3 is also generated by other DNA sequences in the sample. J is TRBJ2-1 and V is TRBV28, with no clear D. V dropped 2 bases and J dropped 6 bases, with 5 bases sitting between them. Germline V gene data show CDR1 as MDHEN and CDR2 as SYDVKM. The CDR3 extends over 12 amino acids. CDR3 amino acids: CASSLIGNEQFF. For the CDR3, the DNA is TGTGCCAGCAGTTTAATAGGCAATGAGCAGTTCTTC.

The chain links TRBV7-6 to TRBJ2-2; D possibly corresponds to TRBD2 (7 bases). Germline V gene data show CDR1 as SGHVS and CDR2 as FNYEAQ. The CDR3 is 19 amino acids. Trimming removed 2 bases at V and 4 bases at J, with 23 bases between. The DNA for the CDR3 is TGTGCCAGCAGCTTAAGGGGGGGCGGACCCTCCCGGGGCACCGGGGAGCTGTTTTTT. This sequence encodes CASSLRGGGPSRGTGELFF.